These 8 T cell receptor beta chains share one sample of origin, sequenced in a study of T cell repertoires in cytomegalovirus infection. MiXCR, applied by TCRdb to the reads, yields one record per CDR3 protein. The sample comprises some 300,000 distinct CDR3 sequences, roughly a tenth of which are singletons, and around 2.6% rests with the top ten. Material: PBMCs. The source is a human donor in good health (CMV status not recorded). Some clones in this sample may be carry-over from other donors' samples.

This clonotype was observed at least ten times. The chain couples TRBV4-1 to TRBJ2-5; 11 bases align to TRBD2. The ends lost 1 base at V and 4 bases at J; junction bases unmatched: 5. The CDR3 totals 16 residues. Germline CDR1 reads MGHRA; CDR2 reads YSYEKL. The DNA of the CDR3 is TGCGCCAGCAGCCAAGTAGCGGGGGGGCCCCCAGAGACCCAGTACTTC. This codes for CASSQVAGGPPETQYF.

This clonotype was counted many times. The chain couples TRBV6-6 to TRBJ2-3, with D possibly being TRBD1 (5 bases). The V and J ends lost 2 bases and 2 bases respectively, with 8 bases between them. Per germline, CDR1 MNHNY and CDR2 SVGAGI (reference sequence). CDR3 length: 14 residues. The CDR3 reads CASSYLRDTDTQYF. The DNA for the CDR3 is TGTGCCAGCAGTTACCTCAGGGACACAGATACGCAGTATTTT.

This clonotype was recorded at least ten times. For the CDR3, the DNA is TGTGCCAGCAGTTCATCCGACAGGGTGAGCAATCAGCCCCAGCATTTT. Its translation: CASSSSDRVSNQPQHF. The chain links TRBV6-2 or TRBV6-3 to TRBJ1-5; 7 bases line up with TRBD1. The CDR3 loop spans 16 amino acids. Germline V lookup: CDR1 MNHEY, CDR2 SVGEGT. The V segment lost 4 bases and the J segment 1 base; nucleotides outside the gene matches: 7.

This clonotype showed up many times. The chain joins TRBV7-9 to TRBJ1-2; D call uncertain. Trimming pared 5 bases from V and 7 bases from J, leaving 17 bases between. The CDR3 is 14 residues long. Per germline, CDR1 SEHNR and CDR2 FQNEAQ (reference sequence). Written as DNA, the CDR3 is TGTGCCAGCAGCGCCCAAAACGAGGCAAGTGGCTACACCTTC. Translating gives CASSAQNEASGYTF.

At least ten counts were recorded for this clonotype. This chain uses TRBV12-3 or TRBV12-4 with TRBJ2-2; D is unresolved. The CDR3 length is 13 residues. With 3 bases removed from V and 6 bases from J, the gap between germline ends came to 8 bases. CDR3 loop: CASSLSESGELFF. The DNA for the CDR3 is TGTGCCAGCAGTTTGTCCGAATCCGGGGAGCTGTTTTTT.

In its sample, this clonotype was seen many times. The CDR3, as DNA: TGTGCCAGCAGCTCGACAGGGGGTAATGAAAAACTGTTTTTT. It specifies CASSSTGGNEKLFF. The chain carries TRBV7-9 and TRBJ1-4, with 9 bases identical to TRBD1. The CDR3 has 14 amino acids. Germline-derived CDR1 and CDR2 are SEHNR and FQNEAQ (reference sequence). Trimming took 4 bases from V and 4 from J; bases not matched to a gene: 1.

This clonotype was picked up a small number of times. The CDR3 here is CASMLQKNTGELFF. CDR3 sequence (DNA): TGTGCCAGTATGTTACAGAAGAACACCGGGGAGCTGTTTTTT. This chain connects TRBV19 to TRBJ2-2; D gene ambiguous. Germline V gene sequence: CDR1 LNHDA, CDR2 SQIVND (reference sequence). The CDR3 has 14 amino acids. V was trimmed by 7 bases and J by 1 base, leaving 10 bases between them.

This clonotype occurred many times. The chain employs TRBV7-2 and TRBJ2-3; 8 nucleotides align to TRBD2. In germline, CDR1 is SGHTA, CDR2 FQGNSA. V shed 4 bases and J 1 base; nucleotides not matched to a gene: 7. The CDR3 loop spans 16 amino acids. The CDR3 DNA follows: TGTGCCAGCAGCTCCTCACTAGCGGCTGGCACAGATACGCAGTATTTT. Encoded protein: CASSSSLAAGTDTQYF.